This T cell receptor beta chain was observed in a study of blood T cell repertoires in COVID-19. Study-level background: Sample material is recorded as cDNA or gDNA derived from T cells, B-cell-depleted T cells, or PBMCs.

As processed by the authors: Amplified reference gene primers provided the basis for estimating nucleated cell counts. Clones were sequenced by immunoSEQ multiplex PCR, and TCRdb holds only the in-frame ones, with some missing. Clone size and the V and J calls come from that table; the DNA yielded D and trimming. The table includes some 87,000 clones, more than 75% detected once. Per the germline V gene, CDR1 is MRHNA and CDR2 is SNTAGT. Trimming took off 2 bases at V and 6 bases at J, with 12 bases between the two ends. This CDR3 region has 14 residues. The rearrangement joins TRBV6-4 to TRBJ2-3; no clear D. The sequenced material came from peripheral blood. The TCR comes from a woman of 80 years or more with active or convalescent COVID-19. CDR3 nucleotide sequence: TGTGCCAGCAGTGACGCTAGTGGGTCCGATACGCAGTATTTT. It is translated as CASSDASGSDTQYF.